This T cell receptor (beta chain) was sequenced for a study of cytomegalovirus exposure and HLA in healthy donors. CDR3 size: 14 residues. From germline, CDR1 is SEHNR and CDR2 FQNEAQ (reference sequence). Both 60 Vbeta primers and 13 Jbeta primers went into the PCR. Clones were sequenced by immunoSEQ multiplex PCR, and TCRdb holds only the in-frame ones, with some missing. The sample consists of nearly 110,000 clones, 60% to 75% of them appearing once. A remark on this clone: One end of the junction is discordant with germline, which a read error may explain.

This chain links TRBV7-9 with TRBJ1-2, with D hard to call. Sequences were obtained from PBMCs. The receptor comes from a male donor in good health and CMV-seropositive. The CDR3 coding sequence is TGTGCCAGCAGCTTAGTAACAGCCCGCTATGGCTACCCCTTC. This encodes CASSLVTARYGYPF.